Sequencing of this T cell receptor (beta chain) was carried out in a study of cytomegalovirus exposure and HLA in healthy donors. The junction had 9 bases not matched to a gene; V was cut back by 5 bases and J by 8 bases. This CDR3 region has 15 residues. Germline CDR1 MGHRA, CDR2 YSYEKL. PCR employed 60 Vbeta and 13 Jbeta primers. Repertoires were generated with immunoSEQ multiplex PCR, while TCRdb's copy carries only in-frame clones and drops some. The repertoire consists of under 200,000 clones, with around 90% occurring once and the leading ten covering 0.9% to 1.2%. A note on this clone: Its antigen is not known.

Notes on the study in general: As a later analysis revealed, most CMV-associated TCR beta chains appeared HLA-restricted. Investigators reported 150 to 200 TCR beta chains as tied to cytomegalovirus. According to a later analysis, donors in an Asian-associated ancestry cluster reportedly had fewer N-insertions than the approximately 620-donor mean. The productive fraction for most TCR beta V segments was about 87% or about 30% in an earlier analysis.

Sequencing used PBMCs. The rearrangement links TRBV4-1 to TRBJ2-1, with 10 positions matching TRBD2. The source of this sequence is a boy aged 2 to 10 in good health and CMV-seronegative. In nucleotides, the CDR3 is TGCGCCAGCAGCTACGGACTAGCGGCCTGGGATGAGCAGTTCTTC. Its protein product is CASSYGLAAWDEQFF.